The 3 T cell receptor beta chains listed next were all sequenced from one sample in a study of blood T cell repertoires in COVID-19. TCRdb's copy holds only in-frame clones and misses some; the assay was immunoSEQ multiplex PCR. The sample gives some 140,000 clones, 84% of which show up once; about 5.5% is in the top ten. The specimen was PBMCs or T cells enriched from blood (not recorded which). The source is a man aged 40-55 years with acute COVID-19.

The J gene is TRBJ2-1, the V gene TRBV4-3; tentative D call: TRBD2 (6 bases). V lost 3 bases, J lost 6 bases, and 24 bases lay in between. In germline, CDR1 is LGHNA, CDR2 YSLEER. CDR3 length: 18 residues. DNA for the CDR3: TGCGCCAGCAGCCAGGGCTTGGGGGAGGCAGGTTGGGGCAATGAGCAGTTCTTC. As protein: CASSQGLGEAGWGNEQFF.

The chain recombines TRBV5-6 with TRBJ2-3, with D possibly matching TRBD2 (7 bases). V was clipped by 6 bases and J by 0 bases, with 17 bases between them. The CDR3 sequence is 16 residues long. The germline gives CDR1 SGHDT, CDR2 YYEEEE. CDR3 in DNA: TGTGCCAGCAATAGTTTCGGGGGGCTGAGCACAGATACGCAGTATTTT. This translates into CASNSFGGLSTDTQYF.

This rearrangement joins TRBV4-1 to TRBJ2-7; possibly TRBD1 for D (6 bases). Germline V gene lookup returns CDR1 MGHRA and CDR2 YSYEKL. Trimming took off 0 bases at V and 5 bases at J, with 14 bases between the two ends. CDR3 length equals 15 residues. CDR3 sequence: CASSQEAGTRHEQYF. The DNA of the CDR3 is TGCGCCAGCAGCCAAGAGGCCGGGACACGTCACGAGCAGTACTTC.